Only a few counts were recorded for the clone carrying this T cell receptor (beta chain). Its antigen is undetermined. This entry is derived from a study of cytomegalovirus exposure and HLA in healthy donors. Study-wide findings and caveats: At a 0.05 false discovery rate, a later analysis found 18,000 or so TCR beta sequences to be associated with HLA alleles.

The ends lost 0 bases at V and 6 bases at J; junction bases unmatched: 10. Looked up from germline, CDR1 is ENHRY and CDR2 is SYGVKD. The CDR3 contains 17 residues. Amplification used 60 Vbeta primers and 13 Jbeta primers. Assay: immunoSEQ multiplex PCR; the TCRdb copy retains only in-frame clones and omits some. The sample has around 150,000 clones, around 80% seen once. This receptor was taken from a man aged 25 to 45 in good health. Material for sequencing was PBMCs. The chain is built from TRBV10-3 and TRBJ1-5, with 8 positions matching TRBD1. The CDR3 reads CAISESRQGYGGQPQHF. CDR3 coding DNA: TGTGCCATCAGTGAGTCGCGACAGGGGTACGGAGGTCAGCCCCAGCATTTT.